This T cell receptor (beta chain) was profiled in a study of CD8+ T cells in alopecia areata. Germline V gives CDR1 MNHEY, CDR2 SMNVEV (reference sequence). This CDR3 contains 14 residues. The J segment lost 5 bases and the V segment lost 4 bases, leaving 8 bases of the junction unmatched. Notes on the study in general: Scalp repertoires also include resident alphabeta T cells from normal skin.

As to this clone: Its antigen is currently unknown.

As the sequencing template, cDNA was produced by extracting RNA and reverse transcribing it. The assay was immunoSEQ multiplex PCR, and TCRdb's table has in-frame clones only and misses some. The sample carries under 250,000 clones, approximately 53% recorded once. This clonotype was sampled from a human donor in good health. Sequenced sample: CD8+ T cells sorted from blood. The V call is TRBV27, the J call TRBJ2-7; 7 nucleotides match TRBD1. The CDR3 DNA reads TGTGCCAGCAGTTCTGAGACAGGGCTCCACGAGCAGTACTTC. Protein sequence: CASSSETGLHEQYF.